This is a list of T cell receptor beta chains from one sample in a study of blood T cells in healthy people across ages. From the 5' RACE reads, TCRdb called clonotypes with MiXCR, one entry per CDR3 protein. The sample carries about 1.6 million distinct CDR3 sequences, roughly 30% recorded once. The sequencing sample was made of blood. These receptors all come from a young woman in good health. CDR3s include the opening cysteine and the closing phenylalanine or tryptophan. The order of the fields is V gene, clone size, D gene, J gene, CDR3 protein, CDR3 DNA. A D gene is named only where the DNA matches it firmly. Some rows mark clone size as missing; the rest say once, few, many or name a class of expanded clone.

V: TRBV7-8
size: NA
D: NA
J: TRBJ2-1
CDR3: CASSAIRFGGGREQFF
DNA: NA

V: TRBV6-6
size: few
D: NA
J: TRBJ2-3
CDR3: CASRDRAGGTDTQYF
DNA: TGTGCCAGCAGGGACCGGGCTGGGGGCACAGATACGCAGTATTTT

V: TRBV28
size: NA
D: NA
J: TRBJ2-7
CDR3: CASNTARLYEQYF
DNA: TGTGCCAGCAACACAGCCAGACTCTACGAGCAGTACTTC

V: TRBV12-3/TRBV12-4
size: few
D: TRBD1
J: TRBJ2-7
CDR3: CASSFAQGRYEQYF
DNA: TGTGCCAGCAGTTTTGCACAGGGGCGCTACGAGCAGTACTTC

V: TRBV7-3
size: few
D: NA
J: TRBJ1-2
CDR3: CASSLIARDPNGYTF
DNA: TGTGCCAGCAGCCTCATAGCCCGGGACCCCAATGGCTACACCTTC

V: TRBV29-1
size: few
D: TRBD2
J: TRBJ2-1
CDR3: CSVDIIAGVGREQFF
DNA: TGCAGCGTTGATATTATAGCGGGAGTAGGCCGTGAGCAGTTCTTC

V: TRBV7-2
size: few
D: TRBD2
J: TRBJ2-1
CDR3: CASGRASGDYNEQFF
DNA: TGTGCCAGTGGACGCGCTAGCGGGGATTACAATGAGCAGTTCTTC

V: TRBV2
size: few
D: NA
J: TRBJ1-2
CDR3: CASSASGLIGYTF
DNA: TGTGCCAGCAGTGCTTCAGGTCTCATTGGCTACACCTTC

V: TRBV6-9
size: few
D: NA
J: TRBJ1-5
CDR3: CASSYSRPFNQPQHF
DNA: TGTGCCAGCAGTTATTCACGGCCGTTTAATCAGCCCCAGCATTTT

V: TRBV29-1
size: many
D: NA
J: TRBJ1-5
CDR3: CSVGGQLNQPQHF
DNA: TGCAGCGTAGGAGGACAGCTAAATCAGCCCCAGCATTTT

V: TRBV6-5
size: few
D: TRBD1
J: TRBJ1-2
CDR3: CASSPRRTGGYGYTF
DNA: TGTGCCAGCAGCCCTCGTAGGACAGGCGGGTATGGCTACACCTTC

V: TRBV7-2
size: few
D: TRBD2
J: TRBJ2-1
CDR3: CASSLGGGGAVRNEQFF
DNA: TGTGCCAGCAGCTTAGGTGGCGGGGGGGCCGTAAGGAATGAGCAGTTCTTC

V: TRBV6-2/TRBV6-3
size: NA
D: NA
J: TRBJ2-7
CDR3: CASSYPNPGPPLYEQYF
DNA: TGTGCCAGCAGTTACCCTAACCCGGGCCCTCCACTCTACGAGCAGTACTTC

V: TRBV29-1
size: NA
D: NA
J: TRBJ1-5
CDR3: CSARSAGGNQPQHF
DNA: TGCAGCGCACGATCGGCAGGGGGCAATCAGCCCCAGCATTTT

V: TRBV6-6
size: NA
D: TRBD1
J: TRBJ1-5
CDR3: CASSSRDRNQPQHF
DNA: TGTGCCAGCAGTTCTCGGGACAGAAATCAGCCCCAGCATTTT

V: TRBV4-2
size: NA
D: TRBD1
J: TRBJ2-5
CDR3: CASSQSGQAEDERYF
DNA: TGTGCCAGCAGCCAATCGGGACAGGCCGAAGACGAGCGGTACTTC

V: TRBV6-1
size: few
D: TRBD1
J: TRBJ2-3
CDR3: CASSPQGKDTQYF
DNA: TGTGCCAGCAGCCCACAGGGGAAAGATACGCAGTATTTT

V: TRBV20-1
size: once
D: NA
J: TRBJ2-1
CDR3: CSARVGPGRINNEQFF
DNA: TGCAGTGCTAGAGTAGGCCCGGGACGGATAAACAATGAGCAGTTCTTC

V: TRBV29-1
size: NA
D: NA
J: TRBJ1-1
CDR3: CSVEVQAINQKAFF
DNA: TGCAGCGTTGAGGTTCAGGCCATCAATCAGAAGGCTTTCTTT

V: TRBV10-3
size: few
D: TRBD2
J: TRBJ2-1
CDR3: CAITVNGGGNNEQFF
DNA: TGTGCCATCACCGTGAACGGCGGGGGAAACAATGAGCAGTTCTTC

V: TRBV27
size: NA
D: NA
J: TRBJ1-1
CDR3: CASSLGDRRNTEAFF
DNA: TGTGCCAGCAGTTTGGGAGACAGGAGGAACACTGAAGCTTTCTTT

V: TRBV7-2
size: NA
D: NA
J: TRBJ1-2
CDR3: CASSLEPSGYYGYTF
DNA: TGTGCCAGCAGCTTAGAACCCTCGGGGTATTATGGCTACACCTTC

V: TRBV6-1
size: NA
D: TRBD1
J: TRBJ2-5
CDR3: CASKDRQSYNEQYF
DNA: TGTGCCAGCAAGGACAGGCAGTCCTACAATGAGCAGTACTTC

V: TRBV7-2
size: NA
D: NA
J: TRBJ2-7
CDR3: CASSPFSYEQYF
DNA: TGTGCCAGCAGCCCTTTCTCCTACGAGCAGTACTTC

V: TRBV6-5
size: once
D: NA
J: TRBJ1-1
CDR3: CASSYSFNTEAFF
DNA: TGTGCCAGCAGCTACTCGTTTAACACTGAAGCTTTCTTT

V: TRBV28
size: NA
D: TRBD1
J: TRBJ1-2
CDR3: CASSPRTGWGYGYTF
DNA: TGTGCCAGCAGCCCACGGACAGGGTGGGGCTATGGCTACACCTTC

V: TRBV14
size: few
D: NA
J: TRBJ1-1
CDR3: CASSQGRGGASEAFF
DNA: TGTGCCAGCAGCCAAGGTCGGGGGGGGGCATCTGAAGCTTTCTTT

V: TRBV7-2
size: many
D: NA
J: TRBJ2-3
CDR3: CASSPFPRDTDTQYF
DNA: TGTGCCAGCAGCCCGTTCCCAAGGGACACAGATACGCAGTATTTT

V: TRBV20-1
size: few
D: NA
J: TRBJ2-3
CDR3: CSAATQGSRTDTQYF
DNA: TGCAGTGCTGCTACGCAGGGGTCCCGCACAGATACGCAGTATTTT

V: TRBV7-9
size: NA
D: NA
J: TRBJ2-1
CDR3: CASSSNDRPTSYNEQFF
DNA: TGTGCCAGCAGCTCCAACGACAGGCCGACGTCCTACAATGAGCAGTTCTTC

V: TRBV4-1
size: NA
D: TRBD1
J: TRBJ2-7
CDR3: CASSIAGQGGYEQYF
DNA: TGCGCCAGCAGCATCGCGGGACAGGGGGGCTACGAGCAGTACTTC

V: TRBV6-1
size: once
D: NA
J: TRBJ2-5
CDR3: CASSPGHHQGTQYF
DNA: TGTGCCAGCAGTCCGGGACACCACCAAGGGACCCAGTACTTC

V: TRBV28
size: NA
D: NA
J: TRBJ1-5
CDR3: CASSQRSWYSNQPQHF
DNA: TGTGCCAGCAGTCAAAGATCGTGGTATAGCAATCAGCCCCAGCATTTT

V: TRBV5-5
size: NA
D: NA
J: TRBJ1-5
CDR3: CASSTGSDSLEPQHF
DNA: TGTGCCAGCAGCACAGGGTCGGACAGTCTAGAGCCCCAGCATTTT

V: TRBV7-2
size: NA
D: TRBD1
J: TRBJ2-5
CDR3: CASSPEREGQGETQYF
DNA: TGTGCCAGCAGCCCGGAGAGGGAAGGACAGGGGGAGACCCAGTACTTC

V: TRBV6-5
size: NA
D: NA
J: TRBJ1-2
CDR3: CASSYPGTSGYTF
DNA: TGTGCCAGCAGTTACCCCGGGACGTCTGGCTACACCTTC